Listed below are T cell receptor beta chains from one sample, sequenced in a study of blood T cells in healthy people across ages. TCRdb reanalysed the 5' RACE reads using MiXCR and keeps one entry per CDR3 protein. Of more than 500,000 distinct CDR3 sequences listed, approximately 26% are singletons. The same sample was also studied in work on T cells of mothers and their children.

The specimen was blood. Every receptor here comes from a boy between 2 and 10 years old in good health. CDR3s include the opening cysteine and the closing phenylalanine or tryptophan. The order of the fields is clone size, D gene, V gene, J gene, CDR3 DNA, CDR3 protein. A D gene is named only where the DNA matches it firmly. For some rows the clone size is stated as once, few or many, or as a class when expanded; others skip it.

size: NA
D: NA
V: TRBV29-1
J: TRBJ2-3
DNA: TGCAGCGTTGAGGAGCGACAGGGACTAGGGAGGGATACGCAGTATTTT
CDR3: CSVEERQGLGRDTQYF

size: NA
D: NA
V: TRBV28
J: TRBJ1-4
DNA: TGTGCCAGCAGTTTATCTGGAGACCAGGAAAAACTGTTTTTT
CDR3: CASSLSGDQEKLFF

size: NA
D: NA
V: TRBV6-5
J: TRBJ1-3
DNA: TGTGCCAGCAGTTCTCGGGACGGGATTCGATCTGGAAACACCATATATTTT
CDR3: CASSSRDGIRSGNTIYF

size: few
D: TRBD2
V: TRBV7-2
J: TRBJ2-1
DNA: TGTGCCAGCAGCTGGACTAGCGGGGGGGCCCCTAGTGAGCAGTTCTTC
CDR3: CASSWTSGGAPSEQFF

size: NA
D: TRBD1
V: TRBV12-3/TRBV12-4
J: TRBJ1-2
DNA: TGTGCCAGCAGTCCCCGTGACAGGGAGTATGGCTACACCTTC
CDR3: CASSPRDREYGYTF

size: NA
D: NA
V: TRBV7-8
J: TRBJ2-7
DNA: TGTGCCAGCAGCTTCACTCTCTCGACTGTCTCCTACGAGCAGTACTTC
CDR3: CASSFTLSTVSYEQYF

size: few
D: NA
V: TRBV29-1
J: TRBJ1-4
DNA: TGCAGCGTTACGGGCGCAACTAATGAAAAACTGTTTTTT
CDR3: CSVTGATNEKLFF

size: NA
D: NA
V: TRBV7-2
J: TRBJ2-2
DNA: TGTGCCAGCAGCTCTTGGGGGGTTAGGGGTCCCGGGGAGCTGTTTTTT
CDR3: CASSSWGVRGPGELFF

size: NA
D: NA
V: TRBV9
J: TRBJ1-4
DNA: TGTGCCAGCACGAGAGGAGGAGCCCCCAATGAAAAACTGTTTTTT
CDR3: CASTRGGAPNEKLFF

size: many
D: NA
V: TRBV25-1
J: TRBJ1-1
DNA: TGTGCCGCCGGGAACACTGAAGCTTTCTTT
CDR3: CAAGNTEAFF

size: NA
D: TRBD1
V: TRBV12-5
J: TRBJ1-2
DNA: TGTGCTAGTGGAGATTTTCAGGGGGTGCGGGGCTACACCTTC
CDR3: CASGDFQGVRGYTF

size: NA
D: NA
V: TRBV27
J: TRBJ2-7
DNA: TGTGCCAGCAGTTTATCGGGCCAGGGAGCCTACGAGCAGTACTTC
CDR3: CASSLSGQGAYEQYF

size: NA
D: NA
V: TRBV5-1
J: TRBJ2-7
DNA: TGCGCCAGTACCTCCACGGGACTCGGCTACGAGCAGTACTTC
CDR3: CASTSTGLGYEQYF

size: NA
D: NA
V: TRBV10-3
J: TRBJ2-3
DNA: TGTGCCATCAGTGGGGCTAGGTCGGCAGATACGCAGTATTTT
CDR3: CAISGARSADTQYF

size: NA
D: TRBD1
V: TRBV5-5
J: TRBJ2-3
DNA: TGTGCCAGCAGCCCCAGACAGGGGGCAGGGGATACGCAGTATTTT
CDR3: CASSPRQGAGDTQYF

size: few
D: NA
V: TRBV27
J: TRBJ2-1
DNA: TGTGCCAGCAGTTTTCTACCCCCCGAGCAGTTCTTC
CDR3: CASSFLPPEQFF

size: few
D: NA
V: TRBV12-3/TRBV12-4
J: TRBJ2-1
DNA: TGTGCCAGCAGTTTTACGAGGGAAGGGAGGCACAATGAGCAGTTCTTC
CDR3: CASSFTREGRHNEQFF

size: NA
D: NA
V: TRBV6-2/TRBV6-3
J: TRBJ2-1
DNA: TGTGCCAGCGTCAAGGGTTATGAGCAGTTCTTC
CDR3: CASVKGYEQFF

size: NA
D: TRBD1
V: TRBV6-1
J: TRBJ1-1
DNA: TGTGCCATCACCGCCTGGACAGGGGGCGCAGGGGCTTTCTTT
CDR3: CAITAWTGGAGAFF

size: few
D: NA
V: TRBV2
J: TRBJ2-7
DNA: TGTGCCAGCAGCCGAGACCAAGCCACCTACGAGCAGTACTTC
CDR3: CASSRDQATYEQYF

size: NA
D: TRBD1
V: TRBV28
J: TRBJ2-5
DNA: TGTGCCAGCAGTTTAGGCAGGGGGCGGAATAAGGTAGAGACCCAGTACTTC
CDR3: CASSLGRGRNKVETQYF

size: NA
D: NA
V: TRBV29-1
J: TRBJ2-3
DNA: TGCAGCGTTGAAGATCCGGTAGGAGATACGCAGTATTTT
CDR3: CSVEDPVGDTQYF

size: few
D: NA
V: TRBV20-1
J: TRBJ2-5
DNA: TGCAGTGCTAGAGATCCGGCGGGAACCCAGTACTTC
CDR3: CSARDPAGTQYF

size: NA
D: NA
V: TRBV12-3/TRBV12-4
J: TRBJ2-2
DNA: TGTGCCAGCAGAATCCCGACAGGAAACACCGGGGAGCTGTTTTTT
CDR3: CASRIPTGNTGELFF

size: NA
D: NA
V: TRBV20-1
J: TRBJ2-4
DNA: TGCAGTGGGGCCTCCCCCTCCAAAAACATTCAGTACTTC
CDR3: CSGASPSKNIQYF

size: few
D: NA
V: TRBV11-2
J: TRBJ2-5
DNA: TGTGCCAGCAACCCTTCAGGCCAAGTCCAAGAGACCCAGTACTTC
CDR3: CASNPSGQVQETQYF

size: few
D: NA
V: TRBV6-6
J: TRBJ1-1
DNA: TGTGCCAGCACCTGGCAGGCGGACACTGAAGCTTTCTTT
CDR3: CASTWQADTEAFF

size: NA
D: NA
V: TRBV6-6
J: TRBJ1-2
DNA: TGTGCCAGCAGTTACTTAAACTACACCTTC
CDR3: CASSYLNYTF

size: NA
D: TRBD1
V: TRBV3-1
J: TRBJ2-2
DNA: TGTGCCAGCAGCCGGGGACAGGGAGAGATCGGGGAGCTGTTTTTT
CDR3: CASSRGQGEIGELFF

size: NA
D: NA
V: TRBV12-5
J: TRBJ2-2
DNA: TGTGCTAGTGGTTTGAGGGCGGGGTCCTCTGAGAACACCGGGGAGCTGTTTTTT
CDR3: CASGLRAGSSENTGELFF

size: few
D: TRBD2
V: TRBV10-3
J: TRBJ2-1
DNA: TGTGCCATCAGTGATACTAGCGGGGGGGCCGGTGAGCAGTTCTTC
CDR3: CAISDTSGGAGEQFF

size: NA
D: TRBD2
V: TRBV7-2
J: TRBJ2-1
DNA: TGTGCCAGCAGCTCGTATCGGGGGGGCCTGTACAATGAGCAGTTCTTC
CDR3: CASSSYRGGLYNEQFF

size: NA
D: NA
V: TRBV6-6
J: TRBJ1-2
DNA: TGTGCCAGCACTAAAATTGCAGGCGAGCTGGGCTATGGCTACACCTTC
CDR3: CASTKIAGELGYGYTF

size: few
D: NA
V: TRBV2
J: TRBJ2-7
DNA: TGTGCCAGCAGACCCACAGGGATTAATGAGCAGTACTTC
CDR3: CASRPTGINEQYF

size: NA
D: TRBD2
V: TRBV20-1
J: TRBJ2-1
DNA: TGCAGTGCTCGCGGGGGTAGATATGAGCAGTTCTTC
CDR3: CSARGGRYEQFF

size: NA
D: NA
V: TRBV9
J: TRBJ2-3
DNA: TGTGCCAGAACAGATACGCAGTATTTT
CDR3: CARTDTQYF

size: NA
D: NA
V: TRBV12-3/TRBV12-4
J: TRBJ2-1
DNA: TGTGCCAGCAGCCCCACTAGCTTCGATGAGCAGTTCTTC
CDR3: CASSPTSFDEQFF

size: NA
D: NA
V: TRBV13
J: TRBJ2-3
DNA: TGTGCCAGCAGCAACCTCGAGAAGACAGATACGCAGTATTTT
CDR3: CASSNLEKTDTQYF

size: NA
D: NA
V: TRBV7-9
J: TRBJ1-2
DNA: TGTGCCAGCAGCTTAGTAGCGGTGGACTATGGCTACACCTTC
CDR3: CASSLVAVDYGYTF

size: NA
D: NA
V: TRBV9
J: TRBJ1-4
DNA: TGTGCCAGCAGCGGGGGCGGAACTAATGAAAAACTGTTTTTT
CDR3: CASSGGGTNEKLFF

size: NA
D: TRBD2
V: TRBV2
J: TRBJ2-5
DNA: TGTGCCAGCATGAATGGGCGGGAGCAAGAGACCCAGTACTTC
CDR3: CASMNGREQETQYF

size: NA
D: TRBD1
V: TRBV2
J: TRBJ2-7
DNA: TGTGCCAGCAGCAGACAGGGCGACGAGCAGTACTTC
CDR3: CASSRQGDEQYF

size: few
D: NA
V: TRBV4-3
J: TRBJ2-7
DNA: TGCGCCAGCAGCCAAGCTTGGGGGGACGAGCAGTACTTC
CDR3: CASSQAWGDEQYF

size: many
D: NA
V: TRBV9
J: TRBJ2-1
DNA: TGTGCCAGCAGCGTAACTAGCTTGGATTCCTACAATGAGCAGTTCTTC
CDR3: CASSVTSLDSYNEQFF

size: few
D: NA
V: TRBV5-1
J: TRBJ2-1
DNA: TGCGCCAGCAGCTTGGGGCAGGCCTACAATGAGCAGTTCTTC
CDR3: CASSLGQAYNEQFF

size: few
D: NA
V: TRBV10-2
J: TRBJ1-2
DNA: TGCGCCAGCACCGGACAGACTAACTATGGCTACACCTTC
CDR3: CASTGQTNYGYTF

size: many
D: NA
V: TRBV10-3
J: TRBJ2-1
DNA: TGTGCCATCAGTGGACCGGGGAAACACCAATCTTACAATGAGCAGTTCTTC
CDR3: CAISGPGKHQSYNEQFF

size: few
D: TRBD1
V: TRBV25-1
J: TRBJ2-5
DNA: TGTGCCAGCAGTGAAATCGACAGGGAAGGGACCCAGTACTTC
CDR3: CASSEIDREGTQYF

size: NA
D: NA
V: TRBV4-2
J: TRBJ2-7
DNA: TGTGCCAGCAGTAAGGGGGAGGCCTACGAGCAGTACTTC
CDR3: CASSKGEAYEQYF

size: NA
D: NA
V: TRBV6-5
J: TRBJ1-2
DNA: TGTGCCAGCAGTGACTCGGGACGGAGTAACTATGGCTACACCTTC
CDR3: CASSDSGRSNYGYTF

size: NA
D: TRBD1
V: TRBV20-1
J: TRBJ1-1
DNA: TGCAGTGCTAGACCAGGACAGGGGAGGACTGAAGCTTTCTTT
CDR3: CSARPGQGRTEAFF

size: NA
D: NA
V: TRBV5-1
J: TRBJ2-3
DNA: TGCGCCAGCACCCATCCCCTCACAGATACGCAGTATTTT
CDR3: CASTHPLTDTQYF

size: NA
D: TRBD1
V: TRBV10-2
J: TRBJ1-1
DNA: TGCGCCAGCAGTCCCACGACAGGGATGAACACTGAAGCTTTCTTT
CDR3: CASSPTTGMNTEAFF

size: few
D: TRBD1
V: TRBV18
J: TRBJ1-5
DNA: TGTGCCAGCTCAGCGCCCGGGACAGACCAGCCCCAGCATTTT
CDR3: CASSAPGTDQPQHF